Only a few counts were recorded for the clone carrying this TCR beta chain. Its target is unknown. This record comes from a study of beta chain features in type 1 diabetes. The overall study: Patients were similar to healthy donors in age and gender (as well as in cell yields).

Reverse transcribing all isolated RNA meant expressed TCRB transcripts were sequenced. The repertoire was sequenced with immunoSEQ multiplex PCR; TCRdb's copy has only in-frame clones and lacks some. Among under 200,000 clones listed, about a tenth were seen once. By way of CD45RO/CCR7/CD25/CD127/CD95/CD27, the CD4+ regulatory, stem cell-like memory, central memory and naive cells were sorted. Whole-study results and caveats: Researchers report that Type 1 diabetes patients had moderately but significantly shorter TCRB CDR3s across all four CD4+ subsets. Equally in patients and controls, shorter templates might have been favored by PCR. Insertions were fewer and deletions more numerous at VDJ junctions in type 1 diabetes patients.

This CDR3 is built from 15 residues. V lost 5 bases to trimming and J lost 6 bases; unmatched junction nucleotides: 6. The germline gives CDR1 PRHDT, CDR2 FYEKMQ (reference sequence). The sample taken for sequencing was central memory CD4+ T cells from blood. The chain joins TRBV13 to TRBJ2-2; TRBD2 matches at 10 bases. This clonotype was sampled from a man aged 25 to 45 with type 1 diabetes. In DNA form, the CDR3 reads TGTGCCAGCAGCCAAAGCGGGAGGGGGTCCGGGGAGCTGTTTTTT. The encoded protein is CASSQSGRGSGELFF.